This T cell receptor (beta chain) was sequenced for a study of CD8 T cells in Susac syndrome. Germline values: CDR1 SQVTM, CDR2 ANQGSEA. Trimming left V 6 bases short and J 4 bases short, with 15 bases between. The CDR3 totals 13 residues. TCR beta was sequenced from blood CD8+ and CD4+ T cells. In the multiple sclerosis control group, patients were treatment-naive and had stable or active relapsing-remitting disease. It was negative isolation that provided the CD8+ and CD4+ T cells, whereas TEMRA cells were enriched by FACS. RNA was extracted with the RNeasy kit, and a quantity of roughly 0.5 to 1 ug was reverse transcribed using random hexamers. Each CDR3 protein gets one entry after TCRdb re-called the immunoSEQ multiplex PCR reads with MiXCR. The table has around 300,000 distinct CDR3 sequences, 85% seen once.

This chain uses TRBV29-1 with TRBJ2-5; D is perhaps TRBD1 (6 bases). The specimen was CD8+ T cells from PBMCs. The TCR sequence derives from a human donor with multiple sclerosis. CDR3 protein: CSVAQGTGETQYF. Written as DNA, the CDR3 is TGCAGCGTCGCTCAGGGGACCGGAGAGACCCAGTACTTC.